The entry below gives a single T cell receptor (beta chain) sequence along with its context. Its antigen is still unknown. The germline V gene has CDR1 SEHNR and CDR2 FQNEAQ (reference sequence). V lost 8 bases and J 4 bases, leaving 8 bases between the germline ends. The CDR3 sequence is 12 residues long. The record originates from a study of T-cell reconstitution after alpha-beta-depleted transplantation in children. Study observations and caveats: Recipient T cells and thymic progenitors that survived gave rise to the high TCRbeta diversity observed at day 60 in some patients. From newly produced T cells came most of the T-cell counts and diversity one year after transplant. Where alpha-beta T cells came from about two months after transplant was reportedly several hundred expanded graft clones.

Unique molecular identifiers were incorporated when the TCRbeta library was constructed. TCRdb redid the calling of the PCR reads with MiXCR, one entry per CDR3 protein. The data contain fewer than 1 million distinct CDR3 sequences, 16% of them singletons. Sample: PBMCs, mostly from graft donor cells, taken 360 days after TCRalphabeta/CD19-depleted stem cell transplant. J is TRBJ1-4 and V is TRBV7-9; tentative D call: TRBD1 (6 bases). This sequence was found in a male patient between 10 and 17 years old who had a stem cell transplant for acute lymphoblastic leukemia, so the T cells may come from the graft donor. The CDR3 region is CASGQFNEKLFF. The DNA for the CDR3 is TGTGCCAGCGGACAGTTTAATGAAAAACTGTTTTTT.